This note documents a single T cell receptor (beta chain) sequence. Its antigen has not been determined. The input lacks base qualities; no much larger clone sits a single base away. This sample was included in a study of early T cells in non-severe SARS-CoV-2 infection (dated by TCRdb to 2020 to 2022). For context, the study as a whole: Bulk RNA from unsorted whole blood was used for TCR sequencing, so alpha and beta chains could not be paired. Results and caveats for the whole study, not just this receptor: VDJdb matching was skewed toward anti-spike CD8 responses and likely underestimated virus-specific expansions, missing private and CD4 specificities.

The protocol used for the library was 5' RACE. The instrument was a NextSeq 500. In the TCR library protocol, unique molecular identifiers were attached to individual cDNA molecules to correct for PCR bias and sequencing error. Both TCR alpha and beta chains were sequenced, and tight co-correlation was observed between alpha and beta sequence abundances in each sample. In the original analysis: V gene, J gene and CDR3 annotation of TCR sequences was performed with Decombinator V4. TCRs were defined as expanded if a significant change between any two time points was detected under a Poisson model with p below 0.0001. TCR abundances were normalised to the total number of TCRs sequenced per sample and were expressed as counts per million. MAIT TCRs were defined by TRAV1-2 paired with TRAJ12, TRAJ20 or TRAJ33, and iNKT TCRs by TRAV10 paired with TRAJ18. VDJdb, accessed on 1 November 2021, was searched for TCRs annotated for CMV, EBV and SARS-CoV-2, and TCRs annotated for more than one antigen were excluded. Clones were called with MiXCR by TCRdb after fastp trimmed the public reads at Q25, and only in-frame beta chains were retained. Each CDR3 protein gets just one entry, which takes the most common genes and DNA from the rows behind it. TCRdb, not the original authors, processed these V and J calls. For this sample the table gives 50,000 or so distinct CDR3 sequences, of which roughly 5.9% were detected only once. Approximately 4.1% of the sample rests with the top ten.

Set within a cohort of healthcare workers in London, UK, this nested case-control study involved weekly PCR testing of nasopharyngeal swabs along with blood sampling. Healthcare workers were recruited during the week of the UK lockdown, between 23 and 31 March 2020, and followed weekly for up to 16 weeks. Based on the germline V gene (reference sequence), the CDR1 and CDR2 sequences are SGHNT and YYREEE. V and J lose 0 bases and 11 bases, and a span of 12 bases separates them. The CDR3 measures 13 amino acids from cysteine to phenylalanine. Only the CDR3 DNA is retained, 39 bases long and in frame from the first base.

The source of this sequence is an adult who was a healthcare worker with PCR-confirmed SARS-CoV-2 infection or an uninfected control (not recorded which). The chain employs TRBV5-4 and TRBJ2-1; TRBD2 is a weak D gene call, 5 bases matching. Sequencing was carried out using whole blood. The CDR3 region has the sequence CASSLEGGSKQFF. The base sequence is TGTGCCAGCAGCTTGGAAGGTGGGAGTAAGCAGTTCTTC. Where the CDR3 stops, the reference TRBV5-4 and TRBJ2-1 genes take over; the full variable domain is ETGVTQSPTHLIKTRGQQVTLRCSSQSGHNTVSWYQQALGQGPQFIFQYYREEENGRGNFPPRFSGLQFPNYSSELNVNALELDDSALYLCASSLEGGSKQFFGPGTRLTVL.